The 13 T cell receptor beta chains in this list originate from one sample, sequenced in a study of a mutant IDH1 vaccine in newly diagnosed glioma. As to time point: week 5, during vaccination. Mutant IDH1 20-mer peptide, at 300 ug, made up each vaccine dose, with topical imiquimod. These receptors have no known antigen. Sequenced by immunoSEQ multiplex PCR; TCRdb stores in-frame clones only, minus some. This table has 25,000 to 30,000 clones, roughly three quarters appearing once. The sample in question was PBMCs, obtained from a glioma patient whose treatment included an IDH1 peptide vaccine. The receptors shown here come from a man aged 40-49 years with glioma. Some clones in this sample may be carry-over from other donors' samples.

This chain connects TRBV4-3 to TRBJ2-3; 11 bases match TRBD2. J lost 2 bases, V lost 4 bases, and 11 bases had no gene match. CDR3 size: 18 residues. The germline gives CDR1 LGHNA, CDR2 YSLEER. This chain's CDR3 is CASSPQMASGGTTDTQYF. CDR3 coding DNA: TGCGCCAGCAGCCCCCAGATGGCTAGCGGGGGGACCACAGATACGCAGTATTTT.

The V and J genes are TRBV6-1 and TRBJ2-1; 7 positions agree with TRBD2. CDR1 is MNHNS and CDR2 is SASEGT in the germline V gene. The CDR3 runs 12 residues. J was trimmed by 11 bases and V by 5 bases; bases with no gene match: 6. CDR3 loop: CASSPRLAQQFF. The DNA of the CDR3 is TGTGCCAGCAGTCCCCGACTAGCTCAGCAGTTCTTC.

This clone appeared a single time. This chain connects TRBV18 to TRBJ1-2; no clear D. This CDR3 has 12 amino acids. With 3 bases removed from V and 2 bases from J, the gap between germline ends came to 4 bases. Germline CDR1 and CDR2: KGHSH and LQKENI. CDR3 sequence: CASSPYNYGYTF. CDR3 nucleotide sequence: TGTGCCAGCTCACCTTACAACTATGGCTACACCTTC.

This clone was counted only a few times. The V and J genes are TRBV6-1 and TRBJ2-7; D possibly corresponds to TRBD2 (6 bases). This CDR3 contains 14 residues. V lost 3 bases and J 2 bases, leaving 11 bases between the germline ends. Germline V lookup: CDR1 MNHNS, CDR2 SASEGT. CDR3 bases: TGTGCCAGCAGTGAGGAGGGGAGTCCCTACGAGCAGTACTTC. The encoded protein is CASSEEGSPYEQYF.

The chain combines TRBV21-1 with TRBJ1-4; the listed D gene, TRBD1, was not tested against the DNA. TRBV21-1 constitutes a pseudogene. This CDR3 has 14 amino acids. The CDR3 here is CASSEPGTEEKLFF. The CDR3 DNA sequence: TGTGCCAGCAGCGAACCCGGGACAGAGGAAAAACTGTTTTTT.

V usage is TRBV9 and J usage is TRBJ1-2; 9 nucleotides line up with TRBD1. CDR3 length equals 15 residues. Per the germline V gene, CDR1 is SGDLS and CDR2 is YYNGEE. V was clipped by 0 bases and J by 4 bases; unmatched bases: 4. DNA for the CDR3: TGTGCCAGCAGCGTAGAGGGGACAGGGTTCTATGGCTACACCTTC. Translation: CASSVEGTGFYGYTF.

The rearrangement joins TRBV9 to TRBJ1-1; possibly TRBD1 for D (5 bases). Trimming left V 4 bases short and J 4 bases short, with 17 bases between. The CDR3 has 15 amino acids. CDR1 is SGDLS, CDR2 YYNGEE, per germline. CDR3 residues: CASSFGDRGGTEAFF. DNA for the CDR3: TGTGCCAGCAGCTTCGGGGATAGGGGTGGCACTGAAGCTTTCTTT.

The genes are TRBV7-9 and TRBJ2-7; 9 nucleotides line up with TRBD1. The CDR3 is 15 amino acids. V was pared by 5 bases and J by 4 bases, with 9 bases of the junction left unmatched. Per the germline V gene, CDR1 is SEHNR and CDR2 is FQNEAQ (reference sequence). The CDR3 region has the DNA TGTGCCAGCAGCGCTCCGGGACAGGGATTATACGAGCAGTACTTC. Protein sequence: CASSAPGQGLYEQYF.

The CDR3 bases are TGCGCCAGCAGCCAAGAGCCACGGGAGACCCAGTACTTC. Translated: CASSQEPRETQYF. The chain has TRBV4-1 and TRBJ2-5; no firm D call. CDR3 size: 13 residues. CDR1 is MGHRA and CDR2 is YSYEKL in the germline V gene. The V end lost 0 bases, the J end lost 5 bases, and 7 bases lay between the germline ends.

The chain links TRBV5-1 to TRBJ2-7, with D perhaps TRBD1 (6 bases). This CDR3 is built from 12 residues. Germline CDR1 is SGHRS and CDR2 is YFSETQ. The germline V and J ends were trimmed by 4 bases and 4 bases, with 9 bases remaining between them. The DNA for the CDR3 is TGCGCCAGCAGCCTAGACAGGTACGAGCAGTACTTC. Protein sequence: CASSLDRYEQYF.

The chain has TRBV7-2 and TRBJ1-2; TRBD1 agrees at 10 bases. The CDR3 spans 15 residues. The germline gives CDR1 SGHTA, CDR2 FQGNSA. V was pared by 5 bases and J by 8 bases, with 11 bases of the junction left unmatched. The CDR3 spells CASSPRGDRGSGYTF. The DNA for the CDR3 is TGTGCCAGCAGCCCCCGGGGGGACAGGGGATCAGGCTACACCTTC.

V usage is TRBV6-6 and J usage is TRBJ2-7, with D maybe TRBD1 (6 bases). The CDR3 covers 11 residues. Germline V gene data show CDR1 as MNHNY and CDR2 as SVGAGI (reference sequence). V lost 6 bases and J lost 5, with 8 bases in between. The CDR3 coding sequence is TGTGCCAGCAGCAGGGGAAACGAGCAGTACTTC. Protein product: CASSRGNEQYF.

This clone appeared once. The chain employs TRBV28 and TRBJ1-2, with 8 bases lining up with TRBD1. The CDR3 contains 16 residues. CDR1 is MDHEN, CDR2 SYDVKM, per germline. V shed 3 bases and J 1 base; nucleotides not matched to a gene: 7. This chain's CDR3 is CASSFQGAEGNYGYTF. The DNA of the CDR3 is TGTGCCAGCAGTTTCCAGGGGGCTGAGGGTAACTATGGCTACACCTTC.